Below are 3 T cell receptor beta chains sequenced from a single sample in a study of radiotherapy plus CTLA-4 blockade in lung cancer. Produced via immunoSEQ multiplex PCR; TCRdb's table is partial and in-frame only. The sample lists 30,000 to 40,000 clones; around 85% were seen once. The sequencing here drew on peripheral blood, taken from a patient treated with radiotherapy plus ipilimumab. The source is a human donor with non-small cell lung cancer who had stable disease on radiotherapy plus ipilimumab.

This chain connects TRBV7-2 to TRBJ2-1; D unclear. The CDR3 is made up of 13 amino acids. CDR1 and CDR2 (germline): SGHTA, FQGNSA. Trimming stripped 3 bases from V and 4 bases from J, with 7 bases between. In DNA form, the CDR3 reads TGTGCCAGCAGCTTCTCGGAGTACAATGAGCAGTTCTTC. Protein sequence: CASSFSEYNEQFF.

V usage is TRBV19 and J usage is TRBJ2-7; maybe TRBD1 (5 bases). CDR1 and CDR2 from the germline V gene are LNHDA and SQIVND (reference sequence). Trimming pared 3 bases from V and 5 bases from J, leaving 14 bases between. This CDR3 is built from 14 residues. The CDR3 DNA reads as TGTGCCAGTAGTATTGGCAGGGAAGGAGACGAGCAGTACTTC. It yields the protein CASSIGREGDEQYF.

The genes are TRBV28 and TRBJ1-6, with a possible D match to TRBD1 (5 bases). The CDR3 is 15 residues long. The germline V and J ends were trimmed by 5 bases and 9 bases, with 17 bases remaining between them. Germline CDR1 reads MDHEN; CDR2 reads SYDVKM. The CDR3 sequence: CASSLHGGYGSPLHF. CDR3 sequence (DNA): TGTGCCAGCAGTCTCCACGGGGGGTATGGTTCACCCCTCCACTTT.